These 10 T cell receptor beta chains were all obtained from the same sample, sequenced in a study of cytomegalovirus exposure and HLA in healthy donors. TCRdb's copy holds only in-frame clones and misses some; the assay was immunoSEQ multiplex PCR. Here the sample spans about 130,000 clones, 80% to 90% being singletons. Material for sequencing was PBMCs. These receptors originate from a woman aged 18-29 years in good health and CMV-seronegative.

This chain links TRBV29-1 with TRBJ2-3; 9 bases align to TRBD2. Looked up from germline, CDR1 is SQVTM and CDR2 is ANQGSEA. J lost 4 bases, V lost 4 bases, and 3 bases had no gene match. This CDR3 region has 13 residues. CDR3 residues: CSVASGIADTQYF. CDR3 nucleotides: TGCAGCGTTGCTAGCGGGATTGCAGATACGCAGTATTTT.

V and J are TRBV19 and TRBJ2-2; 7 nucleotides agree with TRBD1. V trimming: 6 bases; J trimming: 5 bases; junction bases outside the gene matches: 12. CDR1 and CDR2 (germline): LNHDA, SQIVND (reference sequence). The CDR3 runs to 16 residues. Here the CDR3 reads CASRPVGQAVTGELFF. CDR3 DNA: TGTGCCAGTAGACCGGTTGGACAGGCCGTGACCGGGGAGCTGTTTTTT.

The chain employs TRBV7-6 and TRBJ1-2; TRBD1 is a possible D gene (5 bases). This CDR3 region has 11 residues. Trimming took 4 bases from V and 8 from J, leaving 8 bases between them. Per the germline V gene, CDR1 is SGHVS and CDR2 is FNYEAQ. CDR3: CASSSGGGYTF. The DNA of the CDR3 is TGTGCCAGCAGCTCCGGGGGGGGCTACACCTTC.

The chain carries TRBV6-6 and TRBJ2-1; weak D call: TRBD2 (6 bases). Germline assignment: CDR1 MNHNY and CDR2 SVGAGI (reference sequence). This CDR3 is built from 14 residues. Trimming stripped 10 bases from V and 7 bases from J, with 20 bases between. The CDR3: CATSHLPGENEQFF. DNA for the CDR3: TGTGCCACCTCACACCTACCGGGGGAGAATGAGCAGTTCTTC.

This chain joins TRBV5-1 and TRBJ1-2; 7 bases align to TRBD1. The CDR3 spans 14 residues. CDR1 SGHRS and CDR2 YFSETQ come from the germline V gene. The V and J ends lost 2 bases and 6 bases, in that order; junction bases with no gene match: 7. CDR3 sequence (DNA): TGCGCCAGCAGCTTAACAGGGGATAATAATGGCTACACCTTC. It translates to CASSLTGDNNGYTF.

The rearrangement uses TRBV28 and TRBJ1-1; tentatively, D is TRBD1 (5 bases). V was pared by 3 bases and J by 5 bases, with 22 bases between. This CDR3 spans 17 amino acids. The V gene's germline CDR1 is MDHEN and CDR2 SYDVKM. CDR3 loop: CASSLTSLAGVGTEAFF. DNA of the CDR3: TGTGCCAGCAGTTTGACTTCGTTAGCGGGGGTGGGGACTGAAGCTTTCTTT. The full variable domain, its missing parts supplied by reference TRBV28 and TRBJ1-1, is DVKVTQSSRYLVKRTGEKVFLECVQDMDHENMFWYRQDPGLGLRLIYFSYDVKMKEKGDIPEGYSVSREKKERFSLILESASTNQTSMYLCASSLTSLAGVGTEAFFGQGTRLTVV.

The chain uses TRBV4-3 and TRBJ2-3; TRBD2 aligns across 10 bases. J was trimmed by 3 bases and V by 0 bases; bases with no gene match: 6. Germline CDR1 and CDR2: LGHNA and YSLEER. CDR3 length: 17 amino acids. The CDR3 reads CASSQEPSGSMTDTQYF. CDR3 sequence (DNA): TGCGCCAGCAGCCAAGAGCCTAGCGGGAGTATGACAGATACGCAGTATTTT.

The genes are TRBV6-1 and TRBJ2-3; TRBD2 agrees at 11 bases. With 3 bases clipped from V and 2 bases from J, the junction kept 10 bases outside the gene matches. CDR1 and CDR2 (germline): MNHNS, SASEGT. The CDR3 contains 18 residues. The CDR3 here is CASSDWRVLAGDTDTQYF. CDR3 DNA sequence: TGTGCCAGCAGTGATTGGAGGGTACTAGCGGGGGACACAGATACGCAGTATTTT.

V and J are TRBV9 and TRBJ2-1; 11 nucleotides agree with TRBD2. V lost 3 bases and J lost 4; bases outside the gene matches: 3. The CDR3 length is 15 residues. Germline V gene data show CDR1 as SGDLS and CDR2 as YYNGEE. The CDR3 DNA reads TGTGCCAGCAGCGAGACTAGCGGGGCTTACAATGAGCAGTTCTTC. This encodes CASSETSGAYNEQFF.

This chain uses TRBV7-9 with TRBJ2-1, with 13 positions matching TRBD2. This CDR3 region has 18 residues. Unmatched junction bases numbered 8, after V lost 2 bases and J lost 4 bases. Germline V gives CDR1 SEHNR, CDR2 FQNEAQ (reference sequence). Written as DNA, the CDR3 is TGTGCCAGCAGCTTAATCCAAGGACTAGCGGGGGAGTACAATGAGCAGTTCTTC. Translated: CASSLIQGLAGEYNEQFF.